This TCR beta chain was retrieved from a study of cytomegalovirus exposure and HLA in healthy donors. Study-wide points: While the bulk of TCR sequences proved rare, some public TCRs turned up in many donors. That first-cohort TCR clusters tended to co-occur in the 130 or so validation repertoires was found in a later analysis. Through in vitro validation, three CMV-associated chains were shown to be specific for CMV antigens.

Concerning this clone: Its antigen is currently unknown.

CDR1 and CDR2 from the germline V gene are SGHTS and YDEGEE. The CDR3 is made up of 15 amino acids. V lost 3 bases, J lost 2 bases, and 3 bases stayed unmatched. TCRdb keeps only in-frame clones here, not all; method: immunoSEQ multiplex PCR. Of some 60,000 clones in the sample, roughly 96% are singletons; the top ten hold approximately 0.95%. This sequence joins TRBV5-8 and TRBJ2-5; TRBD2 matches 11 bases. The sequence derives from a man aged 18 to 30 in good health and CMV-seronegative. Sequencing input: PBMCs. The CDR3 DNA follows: TGTGCCAGCAGCTCGGGACTAGCGGAGCAAGAGACCCAGTACTTC. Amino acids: CASSSGLAEQETQYF. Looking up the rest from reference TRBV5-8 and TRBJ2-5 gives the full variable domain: EAGVTQSPTHLIKTRGQQATLRCSPISGHTSVYWYQQALGLGLQFLLWYDEGEERNRGNFPPRFSGRQFPNYSSELNVNALELEDSALYLCASSSGLAEQETQYFGPGTRLLVL.